Each of the 26 T cell receptor beta chains below was sequenced from the same sample in a study of cytomegalovirus exposure and HLA in healthy donors. The repertoire was sequenced with immunoSEQ multiplex PCR; TCRdb's copy has only in-frame clones and lacks some. Found here are approximately 220,000 clones, 85% to 95% of them singletons; the top ten hold more than 1%. The sample comprised PBMCs. The receptors were sampled from a woman aged 18-30 years in good health and CMV-seronegative.

This clone was picked up one time. V gene TRBV28 combines with J gene TRBJ1-5; D remains unclear. V lost 5 bases, J lost 5 bases, and 19 bases lay in between. The CDR3 length is 16 residues. The germline gives CDR1 MDHEN, CDR2 SYDVKM. The CDR3 nucleotides are TGTGCCAGCAGTCCCACCGGGAACAGTATGCATCAGCCCCAGCATTTT. Translation: CASSPTGNSMHQPQHF.

This chain joins TRBV11-3 and TRBJ2-1; tentatively, D is TRBD1 (6 bases). The germline V gene encodes CDR1 SGHNT and CDR2 YENEEA. This CDR3 comprises 12 residues. V lost 4 bases to trimming and J lost 10 bases, with 11 bases between them. The CDR3 sequence: CASSSGTREQFF. The CDR3 DNA follows: TGTGCCAGCAGCTCCGGGACAAGGGAGCAGTTCTTC.

The chain is built from TRBV11-2 and TRBJ1-3, with D unresolved. The CDR3 runs 16 residues. V lost 4 bases and J 0 bases, leaving 13 bases between the germline ends. Germline V gene data show CDR1 as SGHAT and CDR2 as FQNNGV. CDR3 coding DNA: TGTGCCAGCAGCTCCCGGCCCGGGTCCTCTGGAAACACCATATATTTT. Residues: CASSSRPGSSGNTIYF.

The chain combines TRBV18 with TRBJ2-7, with a weak D call TRBD1 (5 bases). This CDR3 spans 14 amino acids. The germline V and J ends were trimmed by 1 base and 3 bases, with 10 bases remaining between them. Germline V lookup: CDR1 KGHSH, CDR2 LQKENI. CDR3 loop: CASSPQGIFYEQYF. As DNA, the CDR3 is TGTGCCAGCTCACCACAGGGGATTTTCTACGAGCAGTACTTC.

This chain links TRBV19 with TRBJ1-2, with D unclear. Trimming stripped 5 bases from V and 9 bases from J, with 13 bases between. The length of the CDR3 is 12 residues. Germline CDR1 and CDR2: LNHDA and SQIVND (reference sequence). The CDR3 loop reads CASSPREASYTF. Written as DNA, the CDR3 is TGTGCCAGTAGTCCACGAGAGGCGAGCTACACCTTC.

V gene TRBV6-1 combines with J gene TRBJ2-1; D unclear. V shed 6 bases and J shed 3 bases, with 12 bases lying between them. The CDR3 runs to 14 residues. Per germline, CDR1 MNHNS and CDR2 SASEGT. CDR3: CASRLTLDYNEQFF. For the CDR3, the DNA is TGTGCCAGCAGACTAACCCTCGACTACAATGAGCAGTTCTTC.

This clone was seen just once. The rearrangement uses TRBV2 and TRBJ2-1; 13 nucleotides agree with TRBD2. V trimming: 5 bases; J trimming: 9 bases; junction bases outside the gene matches: 7. CDR1 and CDR2 from the germline V gene are SNHLY and FYNNEI. CDR3 length: 15 residues. The CDR3 coding sequence is TGTGCCAGCAGTAGGACTAGCGGGAGATTCGGTGAGCAGTTCTTC. Translation gives CASSRTSGRFGEQFF.

The DNA of the CDR3 is TGCGCCAGCAGTCGGGACAGTCTCGCTGGAAACACCATATATTTT. Residues: CASSRDSLAGNTIYF. The rearrangement links TRBV5-1 to TRBJ1-3; 7 nucleotides align to TRBD1. CDR3 length: 15 amino acids. CDR1 and CDR2 from the germline V gene are SGHRS and YFSETQ. Trimming cost V 5 bases and J 2 bases; bases outside gene matches: 7.

This clone was counted a single time. This sequence joins TRBV28 and TRBJ2-1; TRBD2 matches at 9 bases. The CDR3 covers 13 residues. Germline V gives CDR1 MDHEN, CDR2 SYDVKM. With 3 bases clipped from V and 13 bases from J, the junction kept 7 bases outside the gene matches. The CDR3 region has the DNA TGTGCCAGCAGTTTTGGGCGGGAGGGTGAACAGTTCTTC. Amino acid sequence: CASSFGREGEQFF.

This clone showed up just once. The V and J genes are TRBV2 and TRBJ2-2; 7 nucleotides match TRBD2. J was trimmed by 5 bases and V by 2 bases; bases with no gene match: 5. CDR1 is SNHLY and CDR2 is FYNNEI in the germline V gene. This CDR3 has 15 amino acids. As DNA, the CDR3 is TGTGCCAGCAGTGAACGCGGGAGTGTAACCGGGGAGCTGTTTTTT. It translates to CASSERGSVTGELFF.

The chain couples TRBV30 to TRBJ2-7; D call uncertain. The germline V gene encodes CDR1 GTSNPN and CDR2 SVGIG (reference sequence). This CDR3 contains 11 residues. Trimming took off 5 bases at V and 2 bases at J, with 7 bases between the two ends. CDR3 DNA sequence: TGTGCCTGGGGTAGAGCCTACGAGCAGTACTTC. This encodes CAWGRAYEQYF.

This clone has a single count. The chain recombines TRBV29-1 with TRBJ1-1; 7 bases fit TRBD1. In germline, CDR1 is SQVTM, CDR2 ANQGSEA. CDR3 length: 14 amino acids. Trimming at V came to 6 bases and at J to 0 bases, leaving 7 bases not matched to a gene. For the CDR3, the DNA is TGCAGCGTCGGACAGGCACGAATGAACACTGAAGCTTTCTTT. Residues: CSVGQARMNTEAFF.

V and J are TRBV5-1 and TRBJ1-4; weak D call: TRBD1 (6 bases). Per germline, CDR1 SGHRS and CDR2 YFSETQ. The CDR3 loop spans 14 amino acids. V lost 4 bases to trimming and J lost 8 bases, with 15 bases between them. CDR3 bases: TGCGCCAGCAGCCATGGACAGCCCCAGGAAAAACTGTTTTTT. Translation: CASSHGQPQEKLFF.

The chain employs TRBV6-4 and TRBJ2-3; the D gene is possibly TRBD2 (6 bases). The V gene's germline CDR1 is MRHNA and CDR2 SNTAGT. V lost 4 bases, J lost 2 bases, and 10 bases lay in between. The CDR3 runs to 14 residues. The CDR3 loop reads CASSVSGFTDTQYF. The CDR3 DNA sequence: TGTGCCAGCAGTGTTAGCGGATTCACAGATACGCAGTATTTT.

V is TRBV7-3 and J is TRBJ1-1; perhaps TRBD1 as D (5 bases). The V and J ends lost 0 bases and 1 base respectively, with 9 bases between them. The CDR3 consists of 15 residues. CDR1 and CDR2 (germline): SGHTA, FQGTGA. This CDR3 is CASSLTAGRNTEAFF. The CDR3 DNA reads TGTGCCAGCAGCTTAACGGCAGGGCGGAACACTGAAGCTTTCTTT.

This clone was observed a single time. V gene TRBV19 combines with J gene TRBJ1-1, with D perhaps TRBD1 (6 bases). The CDR3 has 12 residues. The V end lost 6 bases, the J end lost 7 bases, and 12 bases lay between the germline ends. Looked up from germline, CDR1 is LNHDA and CDR2 is SQIVND (reference sequence). CDR3 nucleotides: TGTGCCAGTAGCCTAACAGGGATTGAAGCTTTCTTT. Translation gives CASSLTGIEAFF.

The chain carries TRBV7-2 and TRBJ2-7; D remains unclear. CDR3 length: 13 amino acids. The germline V gene has CDR1 SGHTA and CDR2 FQGNSA. The V end was cut by 5 bases, the J end by 6 bases, with 14 bases between. CDR3 protein: CASSPRLWSEQYF. The CDR3 bases are TGTGCCAGCAGCCCGAGACTGTGGAGCGAGCAGTACTTC.

DNA for the CDR3: TGCGCCAGCAGCCCCCAGGGCGGGAGTTCTGGGGCCAACGTCCTGACTTTC. It translates to CASSPQGGSSGANVLTF. This chain uses TRBV5-1 with TRBJ2-6; 7 bases match TRBD2. The CDR3 totals 17 residues. Germline assignment: CDR1 SGHRS and CDR2 YFSETQ. Unmatched junction bases numbered 8, after V lost 4 bases and J lost 1 base.

The V call is TRBV6-1, the J call TRBJ1-1; possibly TRBD1 for D (5 bases). V was cut by 6 bases and J by 5 bases, with 16 bases left in between. Germline V gene data show CDR1 as MNHNS and CDR2 as SASEGT. The CDR3 extends over 14 amino acids. The CDR3 protein is CASRASGGRTEAFF. The CDR3 DNA sequence: TGTGCCAGCAGGGCGTCGGGGGGAAGAACTGAAGCTTTCTTT.

V gene TRBV4-2 combines with J gene TRBJ2-1; possibly TRBD1 for D (6 bases). The CDR3 is 16 amino acids. The germline CDR1 and CDR2 sequences are LGHNA and YNFKEQ. Trimming left V 2 bases short and J 6 bases short, with 17 bases between. The CDR3: CASSQIGGLVGNEQFF. In nucleotides, the CDR3 is TGTGCCAGCAGCCAAATTGGGGGCTTAGTTGGCAATGAGCAGTTCTTC.

The rearrangement uses TRBV6-1 and TRBJ1-2; D not certain. This CDR3 has 17 residues. CDR1 is MNHNS and CDR2 is SASEGT in the germline V gene. V lost 2 bases and J 2 bases, leaving 18 bases between the germline ends. CDR3 DNA: TGTGCCAGCAGTGAACTGGGAGCCGGCACGAAAAACTATGGCTACACCTTC. Its protein product is CASSELGAGTKNYGYTF.

The J gene is TRBJ1-5, the V gene TRBV27; 10 nucleotides match TRBD1. The ends lost 6 bases at V and 4 bases at J; junction bases unmatched: 9. The CDR3 contains 16 residues. Germline V gives CDR1 MNHEY, CDR2 SMNVEV (reference sequence). CDR3 loop: CASSRDSDRGNQPQHF. The CDR3 DNA is TGTGCCAGCAGCCGCGACTCGGACAGGGGGAATCAGCCCCAGCATTTT.

The chain uses TRBV4-1 and TRBJ1-5; TRBD1 aligns across 9 bases. J gave up 9 bases and V 0 bases, and 9 bases lay outside the gene matches. The CDR3 loop spans 16 amino acids. The germline CDR1 and CDR2 sequences are MGHRA and YSYEKL. The CDR3 here is CASSQEIGQGIWPQHF. The CDR3 bases are TGCGCCAGCAGCCAAGAGATTGGACAGGGGATATGGCCCCAGCATTTT.

This CDR3 is CASSDMASGNNEQFF. The CDR3 DNA sequence: TGTGCCAGCAGTGACATGGCTAGCGGAAACAATGAGCAGTTCTTC. The chain couples TRBV6-4 to TRBJ2-1, with 7 positions matching TRBD2. Trimming at V came to 2 bases and at J to 5 bases, leaving 6 bases not matched to a gene. CDR3 length equals 15 residues. Germline V gives CDR1 MRHNA, CDR2 SNTAGT.

V gene TRBV11-2 combines with J gene TRBJ1-2, with TRBD1 as a possible D gene (5 bases). Trimming pared 2 bases from V and 1 base from J, leaving 23 bases between. Germline V gives CDR1 SGHAT, CDR2 FQNNGV. The CDR3 consists of 19 residues. The CDR3, as DNA: TGTGCCAGCAGCTTAAGGGGTGGCTCAGGACACTTAAATAACTATGGCTACACCTTC. Its protein product is CASSLRGGSGHLNNYGYTF. The full variable domain, with the rest looked up from reference TRBV11-2 and TRBJ1-2, is EAGVAQSPRYKIIEKRQSVAFWCNPISGHATLYWYQQILGQGPKLLIQFQNNGVVDDSQLPKDRFSAERLKGVDSTLKIQPAKLEDSAVYLCASSLRGGSGHLNNYGYTFGSGTRLTVV.

The chain combines TRBV19 with TRBJ2-5, with TRBD1 matching 7 bases. This CDR3 contains 14 residues. CDR1 is LNHDA and CDR2 is SQIVND in the germline V gene (reference sequence). V was clipped by 5 bases and J by 2 bases; unmatched bases: 5. In nucleotides, the CDR3 is TGTGCCAGTAGTTCGGGACAGCTACAAGAGACCCAGTACTTC. Translating gives CASSSGQLQETQYF.